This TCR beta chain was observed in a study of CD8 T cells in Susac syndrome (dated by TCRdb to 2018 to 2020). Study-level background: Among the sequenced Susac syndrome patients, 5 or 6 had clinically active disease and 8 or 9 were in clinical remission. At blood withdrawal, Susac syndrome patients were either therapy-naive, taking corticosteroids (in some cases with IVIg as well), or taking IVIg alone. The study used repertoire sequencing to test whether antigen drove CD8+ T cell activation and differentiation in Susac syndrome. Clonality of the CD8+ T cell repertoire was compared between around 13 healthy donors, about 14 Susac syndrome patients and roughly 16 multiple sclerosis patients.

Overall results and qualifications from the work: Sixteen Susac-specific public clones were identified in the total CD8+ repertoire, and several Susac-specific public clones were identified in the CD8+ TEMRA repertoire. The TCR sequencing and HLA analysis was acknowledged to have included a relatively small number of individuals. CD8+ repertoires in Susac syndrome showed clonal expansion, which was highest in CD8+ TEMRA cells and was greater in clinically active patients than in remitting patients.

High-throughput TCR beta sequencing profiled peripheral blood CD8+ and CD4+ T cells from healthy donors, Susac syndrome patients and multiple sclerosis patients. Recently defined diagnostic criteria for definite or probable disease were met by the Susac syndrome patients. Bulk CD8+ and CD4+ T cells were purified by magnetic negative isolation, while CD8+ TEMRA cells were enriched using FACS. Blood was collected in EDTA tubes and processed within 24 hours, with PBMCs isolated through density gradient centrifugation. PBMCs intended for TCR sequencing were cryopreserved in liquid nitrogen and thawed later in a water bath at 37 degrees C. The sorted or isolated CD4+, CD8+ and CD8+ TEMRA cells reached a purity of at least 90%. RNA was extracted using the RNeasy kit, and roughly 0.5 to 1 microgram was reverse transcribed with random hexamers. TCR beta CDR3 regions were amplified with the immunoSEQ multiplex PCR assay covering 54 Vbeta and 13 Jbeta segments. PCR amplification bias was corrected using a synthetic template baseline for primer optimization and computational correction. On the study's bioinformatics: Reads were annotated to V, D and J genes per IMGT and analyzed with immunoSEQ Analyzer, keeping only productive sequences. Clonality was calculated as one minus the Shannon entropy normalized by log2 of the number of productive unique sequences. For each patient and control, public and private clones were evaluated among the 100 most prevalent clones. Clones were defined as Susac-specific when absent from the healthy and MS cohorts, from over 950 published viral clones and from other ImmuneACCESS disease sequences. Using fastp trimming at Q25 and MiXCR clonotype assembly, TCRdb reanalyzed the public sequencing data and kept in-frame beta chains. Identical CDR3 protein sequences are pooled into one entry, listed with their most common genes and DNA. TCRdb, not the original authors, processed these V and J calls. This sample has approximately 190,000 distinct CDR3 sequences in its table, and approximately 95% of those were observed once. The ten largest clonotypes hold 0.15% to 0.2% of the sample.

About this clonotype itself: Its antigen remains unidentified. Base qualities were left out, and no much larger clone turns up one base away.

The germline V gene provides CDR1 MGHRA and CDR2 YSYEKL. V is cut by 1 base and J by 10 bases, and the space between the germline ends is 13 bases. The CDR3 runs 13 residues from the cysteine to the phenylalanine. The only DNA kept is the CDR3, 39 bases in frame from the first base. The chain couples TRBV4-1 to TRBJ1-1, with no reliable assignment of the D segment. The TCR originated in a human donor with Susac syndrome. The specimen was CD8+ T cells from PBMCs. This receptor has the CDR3 CASSQGIDSRAFF. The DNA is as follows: TGCGCCAGCAGCCAAGGGATCGACTCAAGAGCTTTCTTT.